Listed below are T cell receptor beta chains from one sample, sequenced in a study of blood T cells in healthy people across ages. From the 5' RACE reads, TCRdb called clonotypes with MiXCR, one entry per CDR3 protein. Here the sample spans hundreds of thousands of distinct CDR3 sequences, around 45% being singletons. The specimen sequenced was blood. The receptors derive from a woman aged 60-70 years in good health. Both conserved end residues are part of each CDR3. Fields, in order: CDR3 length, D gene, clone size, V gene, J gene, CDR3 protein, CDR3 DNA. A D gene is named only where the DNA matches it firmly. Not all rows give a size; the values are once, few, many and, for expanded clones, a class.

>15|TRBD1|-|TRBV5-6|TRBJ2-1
CASSWDSLPYNEQFF
TGTGCCAGCAGCTGGGACAGCCTACCCTACAATGAGCAGTTCTTC
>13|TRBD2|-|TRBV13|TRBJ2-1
CATKRDDYNEQFF
TGTGCCACCAAGCGGGACGACTACAATGAGCAGTTCTTC
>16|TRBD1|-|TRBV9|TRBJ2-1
CASSAYHRGDLNEQFF
TGTGCCAGCAGCGCCTACCACAGGGGCGATCTCAATGAGCAGTTCTTC
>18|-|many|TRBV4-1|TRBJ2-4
CASSQVGLLVLAKNIQYF
TGCGCCAGCAGCCAAGTGGGGCTTCTCGTACTAGCCAAAAACATTCAGTACTTC
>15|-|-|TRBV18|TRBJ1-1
CASSPRGRSNTEAFF
TGTGCCAGCTCACCGAGAGGCAGGTCAAACACTGAAGCTTTCTTT
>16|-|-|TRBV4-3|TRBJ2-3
CASSQSAPGGTDTQYF
TGCGCCAGCAGCCAGTCGGCCCCAGGCGGCACAGATACGCAGTATTTT
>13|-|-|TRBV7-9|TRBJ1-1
CASSGPTVSEAFF
TGTGCCAGCAGCGGGCCCACAGTCAGTGAAGCTTTCTTT
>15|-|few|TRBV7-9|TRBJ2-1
CASSSRLGIYNEQFF
TGTGCCAGCAGCTCCCGACTAGGGATCTACAATGAGCAGTTCTTC
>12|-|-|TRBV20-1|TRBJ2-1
CSASVSFNEQFF
TGCAGTGCTAGTGTTAGTTTTAATGAGCAGTTCTTC
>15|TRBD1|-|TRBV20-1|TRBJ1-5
CSAISGQGYNQPQHF
TGCAGTGCTATCAGTGGACAGGGCTACAATCAGCCCCAGCATTTT
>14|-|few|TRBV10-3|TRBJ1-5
CAISFQDSNQPQHF
TGTGCCATCAGTTTCCAGGATAGCAATCAGCCCCAGCATTTT
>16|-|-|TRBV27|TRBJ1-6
CASSGLGRDEYSPLHF
TGTGCCAGCAGTGGTCTGGGCAGGGACGAATACTCACCCCTCCACTTT
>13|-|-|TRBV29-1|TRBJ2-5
CSALRTAPGEQYF
TGCAGCGCCTTGAGGACAGCCCCGGGGGAGCAGTACTTC
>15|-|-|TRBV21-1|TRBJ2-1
CARTQPRRSYNEQFF
TGTGCCAGGACCCAACCCCGGCGCTCCTACAATGAGCAGTTCTTC
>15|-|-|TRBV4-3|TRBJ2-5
CASSNFGGGDNEQYF
TGCGCCAGCAGCAATTTTGGCGGGGGCGACAATGAGCAGTACTTC
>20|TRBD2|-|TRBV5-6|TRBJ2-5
CASSLLILAEAGDGQETQYF
TGTGCCAGCAGCCTCCTGATACTAGCGGAGGCAGGGGATGGCCAAGAGACCCAGTACTTC
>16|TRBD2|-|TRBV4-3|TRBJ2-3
CASSPRAGASTDTQYF
TGCGCCAGCAGCCCCCGAGCGGGAGCTAGCACAGATACGCAGTATTTT